Below, one T cell receptor (beta chain) is given with its context. Other nucleotide sequences in the sample specify the same CDR3. Germline CDR1 reads KGHSH; CDR2 reads LQKENI. The CDR3 covers 14 residues. Trimming pared 3 bases from V and 0 bases from J, leaving 5 bases between. This sample was taken from a study of blood T cell repertoires in COVID-19. Sequencing used immunoSEQ multiplex PCR; TCRdb keeps in-frame clones, though not all of them. The table records 150,000 to 200,000 clones, about 80% of them present only once. This chain connects TRBV18 to TRBJ1-4, with D hard to call. The sequencing sample was made of peripheral blood. This receptor was identified in a man aged 60-69 years with acute or convalescent COVID-19. DNA of the CDR3: TGTGCCAGCTCACCGGGCGCAACTAATGAAAAACTGTTTTTT. Protein product: CASSPGATNEKLFF.